This is a list of T cell receptor beta chains from one sample in a study of T cell repertoires in cytomegalovirus infection. In TCRdb, the reads were re-called with MiXCR into one record per CDR3 protein. The table has 300,000 to 400,000 distinct CDR3 sequences, more than 8% seen once. Sequenced input: PBMCs. The receptor source for this set is a human donor in good health (CMV status not recorded). Some clones in this sample may be carry-over from other donors' samples. Each CDR3 is given with its conserved first and last residue. D genes are given only for firm matches. Rows may omit the clone size; those that give it use once, few, many or a size class.

J: TRBJ2-7
size: many
V: TRBV4-1
D: NA
CDR3: CASSPVGSSYEQYF
DNA: TGCGCCAGCAGCCCGGTGGGAAGCTCCTACGAGCAGTACTTC

J: TRBJ2-7
size: few
V: TRBV29-1
D: TRBD2
CDR3: CSVGTSGYEQYF
DNA: TGCAGCGTTGGGACTAGCGGTTACGAGCAGTACTTC

J: TRBJ2-7
size: NA
V: TRBV28
D: TRBD2
CDR3: CASRRLAGGYEQYF
DNA: TGTGCCAGCAGACGCCTAGCGGGAGGTTACGAGCAGTACTTC

J: TRBJ2-3
size: many
V: TRBV19
D: TRBD1
CDR3: CASSESGTGLDTQYF
DNA: TGTGCCAGTAGTGAGTCCGGGACAGGGTTGGATACGCAGTATTTT

J: TRBJ1-2
size: many
V: TRBV28
D: NA
CDR3: CASSLRSRVHGYTF
DNA: TGTGCCAGCAGTTTACGGTCCAGGGTTCATGGCTACACCTTC

J: TRBJ1-5
size: NA
V: TRBV19
D: NA
CDR3: CASSFRTHSNQPQHF
DNA: TGTGCCAGTAGTTTCCGAACCCATAGCAATCAGCCCCAGCATTTT

J: TRBJ1-5
size: few
V: TRBV19
D: NA
CDR3: CASSIFMSAESPQHF
DNA: TGTGCCAGTAGTATTTTTATGTCAGCTGAATCGCCCCAGCATTTT

J: TRBJ1-5
size: many
V: TRBV7-2
D: NA
CDR3: CASSSTRGRNQPQHF
DNA: TGTGCCAGCAGCTCGACACGGGGCAGAAATCAGCCCCAGCATTTT

J: TRBJ1-4
size: NA
V: TRBV6-8
D: NA
CDR3: CASSLRGREKLFF
DNA: TGTGCCAGCAGTTTGCGGGGAAGAGAAAAACTGTTTTTT

J: TRBJ2-3
size: many
V: TRBV7-9
D: NA
CDR3: CASSDRSADTQYF
DNA: TGTGCCAGCAGCGACAGATCCGCAGATACGCAGTATTTT

J: TRBJ1-1
size: many
V: TRBV11-2
D: NA
CDR3: CASSRQYRTEAFF
DNA: TGTGCCAGCAGCCGGCAATATCGCACTGAAGCTTTCTTT

J: TRBJ1-2
size: few
V: TRBV4-1
D: NA
CDR3: CASSLTTDPYGYTF
DNA: TGCGCCAGCAGCCTTACGACGGACCCCTATGGCTACACCTTC

J: TRBJ2-1
size: many
V: TRBV20-1
D: NA
CDR3: CSASRDPGGWLF
DNA: TGCAGTGCTAGCCGGGACCCAGGAGGGTGGCTCTTC

J: TRBJ1-5
size: many
V: TRBV6-2/TRBV6-3
D: NA
CDR3: CASSTGTLARGQPQHF
DNA: TGTGCCAGCAGCACCGGGACACTGGCCCGGGGCCAGCCCCAGCATTTT

J: TRBJ2-5
size: few
V: TRBV12-3/TRBV12-4
D: NA
CDR3: CASSLRGGGGETQYF
DNA: TGTGCCAGCAGTTTACGAGGGGGGGGGGGGGAGACCCAGTACTTC

J: TRBJ2-3
size: few
V: TRBV24-1
D: NA
CDR3: CATSDRPDTQYF
DNA: TGTGCCACCAGTGACCGACCGGATACGCAGTATTTT

J: TRBJ2-7
size: many
V: TRBV7-8
D: NA
CDR3: CASSSLGGKSSYEQYF
DNA: TGTGCCAGCAGCTCCCTTGGTGGGAAGAGCTCCTACGAGCAGTACTTC

J: TRBJ1-2
size: few
V: TRBV6-1
D: NA
CDR3: CASSAPGGSYGYTF
DNA: TGTGCCAGCAGTGCCCCGGGGGGCTCCTATGGCTACACCTTC

J: TRBJ2-3
size: many
V: TRBV7-2
D: NA
CDR3: CASSLVRQTTDTQYF
DNA: TGTGCCAGCAGCTTAGTACGGCAGACCACAGATACGCAGTATTTT

J: TRBJ2-7
size: NA
V: TRBV20-1
D: NA
CDR3: CSAPVDPYEQYF
DNA: TGCAGTGCCCCCGTGGACCCCTACGAGCAGTACTTC

J: TRBJ2-1
size: many
V: TRBV25-1
D: TRBD2
CDR3: CASTGLAGVINEQFF
DNA: TGTGCCAGCACTGGACTAGCGGGAGTGATAAATGAGCAGTTCTTC

J: TRBJ2-3
size: few
V: TRBV9
D: NA
CDR3: CASSVEKRADTQYF
DNA: TGTGCCAGCAGCGTAGAGAAGCGGGCCGATACGCAGTATTTT

J: TRBJ2-1
size: NA
V: TRBV15
D: NA
CDR3: CATSRDAWAESSYNEQFF
DNA: TGTGCCACCAGCAGGGACGCATGGGCAGAAAGCTCCTACAATGAGCAGTTCTTC

J: TRBJ1-1
size: few
V: TRBV20-1
D: NA
CDR3: CSARPLGVNTEAFF
DNA: TGCAGTGCTAGGCCCCTGGGAGTGAACACTGAAGCTTTCTTT

J: TRBJ2-1
size: many
V: TRBV12-3/TRBV12-4
D: TRBD2
CDR3: CASSRLAVINEQFF
DNA: TGTGCCAGCAGTCGACTAGCGGTAATCAATGAGCAGTTCTTC

J: TRBJ2-1
size: many
V: TRBV7-6
D: NA
CDR3: CASSLTLGYNEQFF
DNA: TGTGCCAGCAGCTTAACCTTAGGGTACAATGAGCAGTTCTTC

J: TRBJ2-2
size: few
V: TRBV12-5
D: TRBD2
CDR3: CASGLLGTRNTGELFF
DNA: TGTGCTAGTGGTTTGCTAGGGACTAGGAACACCGGGGAGCTGTTTTTT

J: TRBJ1-3
size: many
V: TRBV7-2
D: NA
CDR3: CASSLGWSGNTIYF
DNA: TGTGCCAGCAGCTTAGGGTGGTCTGGAAACACCATATATTTT

J: TRBJ1-5
size: many
V: TRBV7-2
D: TRBD1
CDR3: CASSERTGHSNQPQHF
DNA: TGTGCCAGCAGCGAAAGGACAGGGCATAGCAATCAGCCCCAGCATTTT

J: TRBJ1-5
size: many
V: TRBV2
D: NA
CDR3: CASSEAMGNSNQPQHF
DNA: TGTGCCAGCAGTGAAGCTATGGGGAATAGCAATCAGCCCCAGCATTTT

J: TRBJ1-6
size: many
V: TRBV7-2
D: NA
CDR3: CASTTGSSYNSPLHF
DNA: TGTGCCAGCACCACAGGGAGCTCCTATAATTCACCCCTCCACTTT

J: TRBJ2-3
size: NA
V: TRBV19
D: NA
CDR3: CATSSASASTDTQYF
DNA: TGTGCCACCTCTAGCGCCTCGGCTAGCACAGATACGCAGTATTTT

J: TRBJ2-5
size: many
V: TRBV2
D: NA
CDR3: CASQGTRQETQYF
DNA: TGTGCCAGCCAGGGGACAAGACAAGAGACCCAGTACTTC

J: TRBJ1-4
size: NA
V: TRBV6-1
D: NA
CDR3: CASGGSRSGEKLFF
DNA: TGTGCCAGCGGGGGATCTCGGAGTGGGGAAAAACTGTTTTTT

J: TRBJ1-6
size: many
V: TRBV7-6
D: NA
CDR3: CASSSDSPYNSPLHF
DNA: TGTGCCAGCAGCTCAGACAGCCCCTATAATTCACCCCTCCACTTT

J: TRBJ2-2
size: many
V: TRBV7-2
D: NA
CDR3: CASSLARGNTGELFF
DNA: TGTGCCAGCAGCTTAGCCAGGGGGAACACCGGGGAGCTGTTTTTT

J: TRBJ2-5
size: NA
V: TRBV7-2
D: TRBD1
CDR3: CASSSDRGPGEAQYF
DNA: TGTGCCAGCAGCTCCGACAGGGGCCCGGGAGAGGCCCAGTACTTC

J: TRBJ2-3
size: many
V: TRBV7-9
D: NA
CDR3: CASSLGQYTDTQYF
DNA: TGTGCCAGCAGCTTAGGACAGTATACAGATACGCAGTATTTT

J: TRBJ1-4
size: NA
V: TRBV12-3/TRBV12-4
D: NA
CDR3: CASSSWGSATNEKLFF
DNA: TGTGCCAGCAGTTCTTGGGGTTCTGCAACTAATGAAAAACTGTTTTTT

J: TRBJ2-5
size: many
V: TRBV7-9
D: TRBD2
CDR3: CASSSGRGTSQLQETQYF
DNA: TGTGCCAGCAGCTCGGGCCGTGGGACTAGTCAGCTACAAGAGACCCAGTACTTC

J: TRBJ1-6
size: many
V: TRBV7-2
D: NA
CDR3: CASSIQNSPLHF
DNA: TGTGCCAGCAGCATACAGAATTCACCCCTCCACTTT

J: TRBJ2-1
size: NA
V: TRBV7-2
D: TRBD2
CDR3: CASSLFLAGPNNEQFF
DNA: TGTGCCAGCAGCTTATTCCTAGCGGGGCCAAACAATGAGCAGTTCTTC

J: TRBJ2-5
size: many
V: TRBV7-9
D: TRBD2
CDR3: CASSSLAFAQETQYF
DNA: TGTGCCAGCAGCTCACTAGCGTTCGCCCAGGAGACCCAGTACTTC

J: TRBJ1-1
size: NA
V: TRBV10-3
D: TRBD1
CDR3: CAHRAQGAYTEAFF
DNA: TGTGCCCACCGCGCCCAGGGGGCTTACACTGAAGCTTTCTTT

J: TRBJ1-1
size: many
V: TRBV28
D: NA
CDR3: CASSLIQKNTEAFF
DNA: TGTGCCAGCAGTTTAATACAGAAAAACACTGAAGCTTTCTTT

J: TRBJ2-1
size: NA
V: TRBV7-3
D: TRBD1
CDR3: CASSLSGTGHNEQFF
DNA: TGTGCCAGCAGCTTAAGTGGGACAGGCCACAATGAGCAGTTCTTC

J: TRBJ2-1
size: few
V: TRBV6-2/TRBV6-3
D: NA
CDR3: CASSYDLWRGVHNEQFF
DNA: TGTGCCAGCAGTTACGATCTCTGGAGGGGGGTTCACAATGAGCAGTTCTTC

J: TRBJ2-1
size: few
V: TRBV4-2
D: NA
CDR3: CASSQERDLTYNEQFF
DNA: TGTGCCAGCAGCCAAGAACGGGACCTGACCTACAATGAGCAGTTCTTC

J: TRBJ2-1
size: few
V: TRBV28
D: NA
CDR3: CASSFKMHEQFF
DNA: TGTGCCAGCAGTTTCAAGATGCATGAGCAGTTCTTC

J: TRBJ2-1
size: NA
V: TRBV25-1
D: NA
CDR3: CASSESGDDYNEQFF
DNA: TGTGCCAGCAGTGAATCAGGGGATGACTACAATGAGCAGTTCTTC

J: TRBJ2-1
size: many
V: TRBV7-2
D: NA
CDR3: CASSLGTYNEQFF
DNA: TGTGCCAGCAGCCTTGGGACTTACAATGAGCAGTTCTTC

J: TRBJ1-6
size: many
V: TRBV10-2
D: NA
CDR3: CASSESNPRAGPPLHF
DNA: TGCGCCAGCAGTGAGTCGAACCCCAGGGCGGGTCCACCCCTCCACTTT

J: TRBJ2-3
size: many
V: TRBV7-2
D: TRBD2
CDR3: CASSSVGTRRTDTQYF
DNA: TGTGCCAGCAGCTCCGTTGGGACTAGGCGCACAGATACGCAGTATTTT

J: TRBJ2-2
size: NA
V: TRBV7-2
D: NA
CDR3: CASSSQGTITGELFF
DNA: TGTGCCAGCAGCTCCCAAGGGACAATCACCGGGGAGCTGTTTTTT

J: TRBJ1-5
size: few
V: TRBV6-5
D: NA
CDR3: CASSEIGYSNQPQHF
DNA: TGTGCCAGCAGTGAAATTGGGTATAGCAATCAGCCCCAGCATTTT